Listed below are T cell receptor beta chains from one sample, sequenced in a study of T cells after posttransplantation cyclophosphamide. Using immunoSEQ multiplex PCR, the repertoire was profiled, and TCRdb retains in-frame clones only, with some absent. The sample lists about 17,000 clones; roughly four fifths were seen once. The sample consisted of CD8+ T cells sorted from PBMCs, taken 1,700 to 2,000 days after a stem cell transplant with posttransplant cyclophosphamide. These receptors originate from a female patient aged 35 to 55 who received an allogeneic stem cell transplant from a related donor, was CMV-positive, and had no GVHD. Some of the T cells might come from the graft donor. Each CDR3 is given with its conserved first and last residue. The D gene is left open where the match is weak. The size of a clone is reported for some rows only, either as once, few or many, or as a class for expanded clones.

>.|15|TRBJ1-5|TRBV7-9|TRBD1
CASSYGQGGNQPQHF
TGTGCCAGCAGCTACGGACAGGGGGGCAATCAGCCCCAGCATTTT
>.|14|TRBJ1-2|TRBV25-1|.
CASSGDWGDYGYTF
TGTGCCAGCAGTGGAGACTGGGGGGACTATGGCTACACCTTC
>.|18|TRBJ2-7|TRBV2|TRBD1
CASSGIGGQVDRSYEQYF
TGTGCCAGCAGTGGGATAGGGGGACAGGTAGATCGTTCCTACGAGCAGTACTTC
>.|12|TRBJ2-2|TRBV27|.
CASSSPGGELFF
TGTGCCAGCAGTTCTCCAGGCGGGGAGCTGTTTTTT
>.|15|TRBJ2-7|TRBV4-1|.
CASSQDSAGAYEQYF
TGCGCCAGCAGCCAAGATTCGGCAGGGGCCTACGAGCAGTACTTC
>few|15|TRBJ1-5|TRBV4-1|TRBD1
CASSQRQGGNQPQHF
TGCGCCAGCAGCCAACGACAGGGAGGCAATCAGCCCCAGCATTTT
>few|10|TRBJ2-5|TRBV20-1|TRBD1
CSAGTVTQYF
TGCAGTGCTGGGACAGTAACCCAGTACTTC
>.|16|TRBJ1-6|TRBV19|TRBD1
CASSIETGGDNSPLHF
TGTGCCAGTAGTATAGAAACAGGGGGCGATAATTCACCCCTCCACTTT
>few|15|TRBJ2-3|TRBV6-1|TRBD2
CASSGEGTGTDTQYF
TGTGCCAGCAGTGGGGAGGGGACTGGCACAGATACGCAGTATTTT
>.|18|TRBJ2-7|TRBV27|TRBD2
CASSPSPGLAGGFYEQYF
TGTGCCAGCAGTCCGAGCCCGGGACTAGCGGGGGGGTTTTACGAGCAGTACTTC
>.|13|TRBJ1-6|TRBV27|.
CASSFGGNSPLHF
TGTGCCAGCAGTTTCGGGGGTAATTCACCCCTCCACTTT
>.|14|TRBJ2-7|TRBV28|TRBD1
CASTFRGGMREQYF
TGTGCCAGCACCTTTAGAGGGGGCATGCGCGAGCAGTACTTC
>.|16|TRBJ2-7|TRBV10-3|.
CAISESGTQRTYEQYF
TGTGCCATCAGTGAGTCCGGGACACAACGAACCTACGAGCAGTACTTC
>.|14|TRBJ1-2|TRBV5-6|.
CASSPGQNPYGYTF
TGTGCCAGCAGCCCAGGACAGAATCCCTATGGCTACACCTTC